This TCR beta chain was identified in a study of blood T cell repertoires in COVID-19. Profiled with immunoSEQ multiplex PCR; TCRdb holds only in-frame clones, not every one. The sample holds some 340,000 clones; 90% to 95% are singletons and the top ten take about 4.2%. The sample consisted of PBMCs or T cells enriched from blood (not recorded which). The TCR was taken from a woman in her twenties or thirties who had been exposed to COVID-19.

In DNA form, the CDR3 reads TGTGCCAGCAGCGAGGGGACAGGGAGGGACACTGAAGCTTTCTTT. It codes for CASSEGTGRDTEAFF. The V gene is TRBV9, the J gene TRBJ1-1; TRBD1 aligns across 9 bases. Germline V gene lookup returns CDR1 SGDLS and CDR2 YYNGEE. The CDR3 is 15 amino acids. V was pared by 3 bases and J by 3 bases, with 6 bases of the junction left unmatched.